This T cell receptor (beta chain) was obtained from a study of blood T cell repertoires in COVID-19 (dated by TCRdb to the early 2020s). Study-level background: Samples covering the acute and convalescent phases of COVID-19 were provided by collaborators in the United States, Italy and Spain. Where available, HLA class I and class II types were taken from metadata supplied by the sample provider and were not determined by assay-based typing. Samples were obtained from the ongoing ImmuneRACE study (first 160 participants) and from some 1,200 subjects provided by 6 global collaborators. Nearly every sample came with metadata listing a de-identified subject ID, COVID-19 status, age in years and sex. Subjects who had been exposed to COVID-19, were actively infected with it, or had recovered from it provided the deeply sampled blood TCRbeta repertoires that made up the dataset. The prospective study material was composed of cDNA or gDNA derived from T cells, B-cell-depleted T cells, or PBMCs. A freely available public database, intended as a resource for researchers studying the immune response to SARS-CoV-2, is where the repertoires were released.

TCRbeta CDR3 regions were amplified from genomic DNA using the immunoSEQ Assay, a bias-controlled multiplex PCR. The original methods were these. Nucleated cell counts per sample were estimated from amplification of reference gene primers within the assay. To quantify the absolute abundance of each unique TCRbeta CDR3 rearrangement, sequence reads were collapsed and filtered. Productive Simpson clonality was computed per sample as the square root of Simpson's diversity index over productive rearrangements. The source is immuneACCESS, and TCRdb retained only in-frame sequences with V and J called. Part of the clones is not carried over; for the studies checked, unresolved V genes explain less than half of this, and the remainder is unexplained. V and J calls and clone size are given by that table; D and trimming were obtained from the DNA. This sample lists approximately 150,000 clones; approximately 84% were detected once. The top ten hold 3% to 4% of the sample.

Deletion took 1 base off V and 0 bases off J, with a span of 6 bases between the germline ends. The CDR3 holds 14 amino acids from the cysteine to the phenylalanine. Only the CDR3 DNA is retained, 42 bases long and in frame from the first base. CDR1 and CDR2 were assigned from the germline V gene (reference sequence) as LGHDT and YNNKEL. On the study overall, not on this receptor specifically: Clinical and demographic metadata were provided uncurated, with the amount varying by source and participant.

With regard to this clone: The antigen this receptor binds is unknown. No much larger clone exists at a distance of one base, and base qualities are not known.

Participants in the prospective study were aged about 18 to 95 years, lived in 20 to 30 United States geographic areas, and enrolled through a virtual design. To assign participants to cohorts, the prospective study relied on clinical history that participants themselves reported in a screening survey and a study questionnaire. Each participant in the prospective study had whole blood, serum and a nasopharyngeal or oropharyngeal swab collected by mobile phlebotomists. Additional blood draws and questionnaires over a 2-month period could optionally be provided by prospective study participants. Blood samples from the prospective study were shipped frozen or at room temperature prior to DNA extraction.

The chain employs TRBV3-1 (or the pseudogene TRBV3-2) and TRBJ1-2, with the D gene uncertain. The sequence was collected from a woman aged 50 to 60 with acute COVID-19. The sequenced sample was PBMCs or T cells enriched from blood (not recorded which). This receptor carries the CDR3 CASSQGVTNYGYTF. The sequenced DNA: TGTGCCAGCAGCCAAGGCGTCACTAACTATGGCTACACCTTC.